This T cell receptor (beta chain) comes out of a study of shared clonotypes between healthy human individuals. Assay: immunoSEQ multiplex PCR; the TCRdb copy retains only in-frame clones and omits some. Found here are over 750,000 clones, about 96% of them singletons; the top ten hold around 0.25%. CDR1 and CDR2 (germline): LGHNA, YSLEER. CDR3 length equals 17 residues. J was trimmed by 4 bases and V by 0 bases; bases with no gene match: 11. Naive CD8 cells lacked CD45RO and underwent positive selection for CCR7, leaving out terminally differentiated effector memory CD45RA+ cells. This TCR was recovered from a man aged 30 to 39 in good health. The material sequenced was naive CD8+ T cells sorted from blood. The J gene is TRBJ2-7, the V gene TRBV4-3, with 8 bases that match TRBD2. DNA of the CDR3: TGCGCCAGCAGCCAAGATTTCCCGGGAGGGGCGGTATACGAGCAGTACTTC. It translates to CASSQDFPGGAVYEQYF.